This TCR beta chain was identified in a study of blood T cells in healthy people across ages. This CDR3 region has 13 residues. CDR1 is DFQATT, CDR2 SNEGSKA, per germline (reference sequence). Deletions cut 6 bases from V and 2 bases from J, with 8 bases between. The second PCR ran about 6 to 12 cycles with a sample-barcoded 5' primer and J-beta primers. TCRdb fed the 5' RACE reads into MiXCR, producing one record per CDR3 protein. The sample holds 780,000 or so distinct CDR3 sequences, more than 50% seen once. Sequenced sample: blood. V usage is TRBV20-1 and J usage is TRBJ2-6, with a tentative D call TRBD1 (6 bases). The clonotype was recovered from a man aged 35-49 years in good health. The CDR3 bases are TGCAGTGCCGCAGGGGCTGGGGCCAACGTCCTGACTTTC. Protein sequence: CSAAGAGANVLTF.